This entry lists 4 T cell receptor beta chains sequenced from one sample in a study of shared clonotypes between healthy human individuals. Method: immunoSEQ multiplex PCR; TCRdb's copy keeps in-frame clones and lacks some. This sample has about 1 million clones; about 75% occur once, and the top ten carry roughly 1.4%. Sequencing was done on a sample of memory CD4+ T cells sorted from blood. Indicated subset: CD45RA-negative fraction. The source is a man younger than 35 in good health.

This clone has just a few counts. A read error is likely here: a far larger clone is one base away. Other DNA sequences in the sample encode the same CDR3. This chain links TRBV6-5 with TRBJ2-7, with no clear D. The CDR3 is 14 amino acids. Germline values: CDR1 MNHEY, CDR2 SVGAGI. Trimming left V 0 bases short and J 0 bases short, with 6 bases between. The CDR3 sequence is CASSYSSSSYEQYF. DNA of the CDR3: TGTGCCAGCAGTTACTCTAGCAGCTCCTACGAGCAGTACTTC.

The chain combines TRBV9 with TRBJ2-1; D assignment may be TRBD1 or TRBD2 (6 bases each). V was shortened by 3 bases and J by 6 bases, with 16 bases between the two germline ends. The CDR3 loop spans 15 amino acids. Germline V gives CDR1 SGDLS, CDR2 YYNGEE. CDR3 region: CASSAQGTQGNEQFF. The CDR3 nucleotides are TGTGCCAGCAGCGCCCAGGGGACTCAGGGCAATGAGCAGTTCTTC.

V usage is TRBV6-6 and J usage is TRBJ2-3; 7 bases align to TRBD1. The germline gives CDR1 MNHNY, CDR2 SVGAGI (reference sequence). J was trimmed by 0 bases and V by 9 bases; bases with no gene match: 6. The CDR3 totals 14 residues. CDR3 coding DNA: TGTGCCAGTAAAACAGGGGATAGCACAGATACGCAGTATTTT. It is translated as CASKTGDSTDTQYF.

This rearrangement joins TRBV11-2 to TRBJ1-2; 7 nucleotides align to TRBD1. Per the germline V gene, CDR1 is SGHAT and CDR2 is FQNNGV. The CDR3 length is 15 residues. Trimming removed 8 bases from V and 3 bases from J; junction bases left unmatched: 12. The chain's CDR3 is CASSRTGLQDYGYTF. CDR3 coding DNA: TGTGCCAGCTCCAGGACAGGACTCCAGGACTATGGCTACACCTTC. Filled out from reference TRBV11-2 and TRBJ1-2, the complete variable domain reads EAGVAQSPRYKIIEKRQSVAFWCNPISGHATLYWYQQILGQGPKLLIQFQNNGVVDDSQLPKDRFSAERLKGVDSTLKIQPAKLEDSAVYLCASSRTGLQDYGYTFGSGTRLTVV.